These T cell receptor beta chains were read from a single sample in a study of blood T cell repertoires in COVID-19. The method was immunoSEQ multiplex PCR; TCRdb's version includes in-frame clones alone and lacks a portion of them. This table holds approximately 230,000 clones, around 90% found once. Input material: PBMCs or T cells enriched from blood (not recorded which). The source of these receptors is a woman in her fifties or sixties with acute COVID-19. The CDR3 runs from the conserved cysteine through the conserved F or W. Fields, in order: CDR3 protein, CDR3 DNA, CDR3 length, clone size, V gene, J gene, D gene. A D gene is named only where the DNA matches it firmly. Size tells how often a clone was seen (once, few, many) or the class of an expanded clone, and some rows leave it out.

CASSMPGAPSSHEQFF	TGTGCCAGTAGTATGCCGGGAGCCCCTTCCTCCCATGAGCAGTTCTTC	16	-	TRBV19	TRBJ2-1	-
CASSSTRPAAQYF	TGTGCCAGTAGTTCAACGCGCCCAGCGGCCCAGTACTTC	13	once	TRBV19	TRBJ2-5	-
CATGTENYNEQFF	TGTGCCACCGGGACAGAGAATTACAATGAGCAGTTCTTC	13	-	TRBV10-3	TRBJ2-1	TRBD1
CASSLDGAKNIQYF	TGTGCCAGCAGCCTCGACGGGGCCAAAAACATTCAGTACTTC	14	few	TRBV27	TRBJ2-4	-
CASSFDRESYEQYF	TGTGCCAGCAGCTTTGACAGGGAGTCCTACGAGCAGTACTTC	14	-	TRBV7-6	TRBJ2-7	TRBD1
CASSYSAGDYEQYF	TGTGCCAGCAGTTACTCGGCGGGTGACTACGAGCAGTACTTC	14	-	TRBV6-5	TRBJ2-7	-
CASSTRTGNTEAFF	TGTGCCAGCAGTACCAGGACAGGGAACACTGAAGCTTTCTTT	14	-	TRBV7-2	TRBJ1-1	TRBD1
CASGQSLNTEAFF	TGTGCTAGTGGTCAGTCTTTGAACACTGAAGCTTTCTTT	13	-	TRBV12-5	TRBJ1-1	-
CASSYSMRPNTGELFF	TGTGCCAGCAGTTACTCGATGCGCCCAAACACCGGGGAGCTGTTTTTT	16	-	TRBV6-5	TRBJ2-2	-
CASSYSTGVVNEQFF	TGTGCCAGCAGTTACTCGACAGGGGTGGTCAATGAGCAGTTCTTC	15	-	TRBV6-5	TRBJ2-1	TRBD1
CASSLEGDYGYTF	TGTGCCAGCAGCTTAGAGGGGGACTATGGCTACACCTTC	13	-	TRBV13	TRBJ1-2	-
CASSTQGVSGNTIYF	TGTGCCAGCAGTACACAGGGAGTCTCTGGAAACACCATATATTTT	15	-	TRBV2	TRBJ1-3	-
CAWRELAGGPLYQETQYF	TGTGCCTGGAGGGAACTAGCGGGAGGCCCACTGTACCAAGAGACCCAGTACTTC	18	-	TRBV30	TRBJ2-5	TRBD2
CASSITIHTQETQYF	TGTGCCAGTAGTATTACCATCCATACACAAGAGACCCAGTACTTC	15	-	TRBV19	TRBJ2-5	-
CASSLRGGTGELFF	TGCGCCAGCAGCTTAAGGGGGGGCACCGGGGAGCTGTTTTTT	14	-	TRBV5-1	TRBJ2-2	-
CASSLALAGGSRRTDTQYF	TGTGCCAGCAGCTTGGCGCTAGCGGGAGGATCACGACGCACAGATACGCAGTATTTT	19	-	TRBV5-6	TRBJ2-3	TRBD2
CASSQTGNGYTF	TGTGCCAGCAGCCAAACAGGGAATGGCTACACCTTC	12	-	TRBV3-1/TRBV3-2	TRBJ1-2	-
CASSFGLAGGIDTQYF	TGTGCCAGCAGCTTCGGACTAGCGGGAGGTATAGATACGCAGTATTTT	16	-	TRBV11-3	TRBJ2-3	TRBD2
CASSPGLAETGELFF	TGCGCCAGCAGCCCGGGACTAGCGGAAACCGGGGAGCTGTTTTTT	15	-	TRBV5-1	TRBJ2-2	TRBD2
CASSLDRQYYEQYF	TGCGCCAGCAGCTTGGACAGGCAGTACTACGAGCAGTACTTC	14	-	TRBV5-1	TRBJ2-7	-
CASSLAGLYEQYF	TGTGCCAGCAGCTTGGCGGGACTCTACGAGCAGTACTTC	13	-	TRBV5-6	TRBJ2-7	-
CASSLGGGRLRTNEQFF	TGTGCCAGCAGCTTAGGTGGGGGGAGACTAAGGACGAATGAGCAGTTCTTC	17	-	TRBV7-3	TRBJ2-1	-
CASSLGLAGGSTGELFF	TGTGCCAGCAGTTTGGGGCTAGCGGGAGGTTCCACCGGGGAGCTGTTTTTT	17	-	TRBV28	TRBJ2-2	TRBD2
CASSYNLAGSHEQYF	TGTGCCAGCAGTTACAATCTAGCGGGAAGCCACGAGCAGTACTTC	15	few	TRBV6-2/TRBV6-3	TRBJ2-7	TRBD2
CASRPPRGLKDTEAFF	TGTGCCAGCAGGCCCCCCAGGGGGCTCAAAGACACTGAAGCTTTCTTT	16	-	TRBV27	TRBJ1-1	TRBD1
CAWSVPGEGENEQYF	TGTGCCTGGAGTGTACCGGGGGAAGGTGAGAACGAGCAGTACTTC	15	-	TRBV30	TRBJ2-7	-
CAWSLIAGANEQFF	TGTGCCTGGAGTTTAATAGCGGGAGCTAATGAGCAGTTCTTC	14	-	TRBV30	TRBJ2-1	TRBD2
CASSHPGTVQYF	TGTGCCAGCAGCCACCCCGGGACAGTACAGTACTTC	12	-	TRBV16	TRBJ2-7	TRBD1
CASSYHGGVGQPQHF	TGTGCCAGCAGTTACCACGGGGGGGTTGGGCAGCCCCAGCATTTT	15	-	TRBV6-2/TRBV6-3	TRBJ1-5	-
CASSELPGTNNEQFF	TGCGCCAGCAGCGAATTACCGGGGACTAACAATGAGCAGTTCTTC	15	-	TRBV5-1	TRBJ2-1	TRBD2
CASSMDRGLRGNTIYF	TGTGCCAGCAGTATGGACAGGGGGCTAAGGGGAAACACCATATATTTT	16	-	TRBV28	TRBJ1-3	TRBD1
CASSVGTRGDTEAFF	TGTGCCAGTAGTGTGGGGACGCGGGGCGACACTGAAGCTTTCTTT	15	-	TRBV19	TRBJ1-1	-
CASSPTATVPENTIYF	TGTGCCAGCTCACCCACGGCGACAGTTCCGGAAAACACCATATATTTT	16	-	TRBV18	TRBJ1-3	-
CASTSGRAWEQYF	TGTGCCAGCACGAGCGGGAGGGCCTGGGAGCAGTACTTC	13	-	TRBV28	TRBJ2-7	TRBD2
CASRTTTDTQYF	TGTGCCAGCAGGACAACCACAGATACGCAGTATTTT	12	few	TRBV25-1	TRBJ2-3	-
CASSLVSGSNTEAFF	TGTGCCAGCAGCTTGGTTTCGGGATCGAACACTGAAGCTTTCTTT	15	-	TRBV5-6	TRBJ1-1	-
CASRPSGTDTQYF	TGTGCCAGTCGGCCTAGCGGAACAGATACGCAGTATTTT	13	-	TRBV19	TRBJ2-3	TRBD2
CASSPMGLAGYEQYF	TGCGCCAGCAGCCCAATGGGACTAGCTGGCTACGAGCAGTACTTC	15	few	TRBV5-1	TRBJ2-7	TRBD2
CASSPNQDVETQYF	TGTGCCAGCAGTCCCAACCAGGATGTAGAGACCCAGTACTTC	14	-	TRBV28	TRBJ2-5	-
CASSISPPYEQFF	TGTGCCAGTAGTATAAGCCCACCATATGAGCAGTTCTTC	13	-	TRBV19	TRBJ2-1	-
CASSPGTGIFNEQFF	TGTGCCAGCAGTCCCGGGACAGGGATATTCAATGAGCAGTTCTTC	15	-	TRBV7-2	TRBJ2-1	TRBD1
CASSPTPPTGTQLYGYTF	TGTGCCAGCTCACCCACCCCCCCAACCGGGACACAACTCTATGGCTACACCTTC	18	few	TRBV18	TRBJ1-2	-
CASSQAGTASGYTF	TGCGCCAGCAGCCAAGCTGGCACAGCTTCGGGCTACACCTTC	14	-	TRBV4-1	TRBJ1-2	-
CASSQVQGLGYTF	TGCGCCAGCAGCCAAGTCCAGGGGCTGGGCTACACCTTC	13	-	TRBV4-3	TRBJ1-2	-